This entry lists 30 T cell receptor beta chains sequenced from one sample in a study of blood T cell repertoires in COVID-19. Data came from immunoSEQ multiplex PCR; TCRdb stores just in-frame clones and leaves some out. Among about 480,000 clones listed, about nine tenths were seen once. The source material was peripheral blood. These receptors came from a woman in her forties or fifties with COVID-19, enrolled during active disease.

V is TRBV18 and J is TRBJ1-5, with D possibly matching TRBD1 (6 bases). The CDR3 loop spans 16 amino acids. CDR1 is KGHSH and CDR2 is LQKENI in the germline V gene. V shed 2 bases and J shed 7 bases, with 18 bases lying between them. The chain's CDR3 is CASSPDPKDRGQPQHF. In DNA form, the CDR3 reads TGTGCCAGCTCACCAGATCCAAAGGACAGAGGGCAGCCCCAGCATTTT.

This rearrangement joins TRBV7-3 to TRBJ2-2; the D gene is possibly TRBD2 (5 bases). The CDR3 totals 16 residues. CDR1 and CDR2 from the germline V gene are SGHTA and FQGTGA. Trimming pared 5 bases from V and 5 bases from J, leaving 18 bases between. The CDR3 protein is CASSPSGIGWTGELFF. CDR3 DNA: TGTGCCAGCAGCCCTTCCGGGATAGGTTGGACCGGGGAGCTGTTTTTT.

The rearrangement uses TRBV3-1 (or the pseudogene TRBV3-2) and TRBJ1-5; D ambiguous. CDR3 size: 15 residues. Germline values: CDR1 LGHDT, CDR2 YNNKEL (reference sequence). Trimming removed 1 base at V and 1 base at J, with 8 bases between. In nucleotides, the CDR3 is TGTGCCAGCAGCCAAGTAGGAGGGAGCAATCAGCCCCAGCATTTT. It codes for CASSQVGGSNQPQHF.

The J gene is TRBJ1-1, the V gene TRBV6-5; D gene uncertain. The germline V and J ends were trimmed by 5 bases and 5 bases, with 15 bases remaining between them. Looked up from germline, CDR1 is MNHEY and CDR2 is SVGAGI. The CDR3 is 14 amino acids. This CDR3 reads CASSPQIPRTEAFF. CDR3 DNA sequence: TGTGCCAGCAGTCCCCAGATCCCGAGGACTGAAGCTTTCTTT.

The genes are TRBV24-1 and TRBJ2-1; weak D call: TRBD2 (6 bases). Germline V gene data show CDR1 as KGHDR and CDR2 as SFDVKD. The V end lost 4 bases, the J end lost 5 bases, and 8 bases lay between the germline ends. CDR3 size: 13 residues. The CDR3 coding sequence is TGTGCCACCAGTGACCCGGGGGACAATGAGCAGTTCTTC. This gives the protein CATSDPGDNEQFF.

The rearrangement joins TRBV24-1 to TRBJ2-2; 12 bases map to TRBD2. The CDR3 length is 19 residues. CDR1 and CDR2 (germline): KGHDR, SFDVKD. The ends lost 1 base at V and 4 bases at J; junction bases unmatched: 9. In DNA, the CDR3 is TGTGCCACCAGTGATTTCACTAGCGGGGGGCCTATACCCACCGGGGAGCTGTTTTTT. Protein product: CATSDFTSGGPIPTGELFF.

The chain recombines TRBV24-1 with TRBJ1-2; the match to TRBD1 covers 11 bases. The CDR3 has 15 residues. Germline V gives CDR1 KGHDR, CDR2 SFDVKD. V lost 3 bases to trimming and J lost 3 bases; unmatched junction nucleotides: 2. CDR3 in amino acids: CATSDGQGADYGYTF. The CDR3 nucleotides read TGTGCCACCAGTGATGGACAGGGGGCTGACTATGGCTACACCTTC.

CDR3 DNA sequence: TGTGCCAGCAGCTCACACAGGGAAGCTTTCTTT. Its protein is CASSSHREAFF. The chain employs TRBV6-5 and TRBJ1-1, with D perhaps matching TRBD1 (5 bases). Germline V gene lookup returns CDR1 MNHEY and CDR2 SVGAGI. V was pared by 6 bases and J by 8 bases, with 10 bases between. The CDR3 totals 11 residues.

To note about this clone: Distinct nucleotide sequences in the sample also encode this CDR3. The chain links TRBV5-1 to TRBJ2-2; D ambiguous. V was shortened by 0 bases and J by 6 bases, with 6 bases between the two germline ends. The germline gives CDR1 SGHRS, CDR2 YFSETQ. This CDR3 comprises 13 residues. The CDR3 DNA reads TGCGCCAGCAGCTTGGGTCGGGCCGGGGAGCTGTTTTTT. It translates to CASSLGRAGELFF.

As DNA, the CDR3 is TGTGCCAGCAGTCCCCAACTAGCGAGGGTCTACGAGCAGTACTTC. Translated, it gives CASSPQLARVYEQYF. The chain joins TRBV27 to TRBJ2-7; 7 positions match TRBD2. The CDR3 has 15 residues. Germline-derived CDR1 and CDR2 are MNHEY and SMNVEV (reference sequence). V shed 5 bases and J 3 bases; nucleotides not matched to a gene: 10.

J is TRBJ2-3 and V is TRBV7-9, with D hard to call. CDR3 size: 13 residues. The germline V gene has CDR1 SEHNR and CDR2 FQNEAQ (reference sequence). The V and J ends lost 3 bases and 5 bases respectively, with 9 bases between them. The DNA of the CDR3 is TGTGCCAGCAGCTTGGTCGGTGGAGATACGCAGTATTTT. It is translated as CASSLVGGDTQYF. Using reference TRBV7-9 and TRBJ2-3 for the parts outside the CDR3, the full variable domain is DTGVSQNPRHKITKRGQNVTFRCDPISEHNRLYWYRQTLGQGPEFLTYFQNEAQLEKSRLLSDRFSAERPKGSFSTLEIQRTEQGDSAMYLCASSLVGGDTQYFGPGTRLTVL.

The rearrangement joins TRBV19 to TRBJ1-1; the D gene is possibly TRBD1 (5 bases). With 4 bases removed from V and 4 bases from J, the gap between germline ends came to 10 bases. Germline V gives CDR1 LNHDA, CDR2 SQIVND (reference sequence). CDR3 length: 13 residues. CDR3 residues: CASSTGRVTEAFF. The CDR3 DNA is TGTGCCAGTAGTACAGGGAGGGTCACTGAAGCTTTCTTT. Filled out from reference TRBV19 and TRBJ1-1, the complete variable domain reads DGGITQSPKYLFRKEGQNVTLSCEQNLNHDAMYWYRQDPGQGLRLIYYSQIVNDFQKGDIAEGYSVSREKKESFPLTVTSAQKNPTAFYLCASSTGRVTEAFFGQGTRLTVV.

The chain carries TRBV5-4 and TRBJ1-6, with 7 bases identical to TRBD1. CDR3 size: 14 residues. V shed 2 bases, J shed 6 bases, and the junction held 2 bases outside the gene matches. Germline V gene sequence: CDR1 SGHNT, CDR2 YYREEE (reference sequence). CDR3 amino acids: CASSFTGVNSPLHF. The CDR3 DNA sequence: TGTGCCAGCAGCTTTACAGGGGTTAATTCACCCCTCCACTTT.

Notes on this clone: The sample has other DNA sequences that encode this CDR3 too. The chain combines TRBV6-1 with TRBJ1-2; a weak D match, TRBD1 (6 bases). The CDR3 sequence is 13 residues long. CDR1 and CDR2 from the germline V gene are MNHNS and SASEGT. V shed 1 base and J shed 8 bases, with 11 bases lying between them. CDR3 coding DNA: TGTGCCAGCAGTGAAGACTGGGGGCGCGGCTACACCTTC. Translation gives CASSEDWGRGYTF.

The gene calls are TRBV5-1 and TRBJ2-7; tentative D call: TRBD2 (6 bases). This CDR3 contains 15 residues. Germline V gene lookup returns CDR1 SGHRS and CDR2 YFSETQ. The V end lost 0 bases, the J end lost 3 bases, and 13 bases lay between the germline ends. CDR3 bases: TGCGCCAGCAGCTTGGCCTCCTCGGGGGACTACGAGCAGTACTTC. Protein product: CASSLASSGDYEQYF.

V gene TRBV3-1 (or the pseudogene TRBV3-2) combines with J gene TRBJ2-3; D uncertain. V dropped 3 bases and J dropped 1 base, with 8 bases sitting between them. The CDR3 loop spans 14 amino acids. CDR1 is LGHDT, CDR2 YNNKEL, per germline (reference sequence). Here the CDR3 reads CASSQRFRTDTQYF. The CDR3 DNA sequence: TGTGCCAGCAGCCAGCGGTTCCGCACAGATACGCAGTATTTT.

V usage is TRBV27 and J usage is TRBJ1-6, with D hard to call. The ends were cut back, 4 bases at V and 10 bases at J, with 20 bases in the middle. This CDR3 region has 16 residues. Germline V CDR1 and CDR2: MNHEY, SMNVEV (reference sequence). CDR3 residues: CASSSLILGSYSPLHF. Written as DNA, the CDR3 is TGTGCCAGCAGTTCGTTGATACTGGGCTCTTACTCACCCCTCCACTTT.

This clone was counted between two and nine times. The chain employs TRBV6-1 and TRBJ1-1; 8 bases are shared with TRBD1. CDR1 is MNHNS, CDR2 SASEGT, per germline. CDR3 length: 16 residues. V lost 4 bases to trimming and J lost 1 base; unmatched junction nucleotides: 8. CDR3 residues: CASSANPGTGNTEAFF. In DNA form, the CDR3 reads TGTGCCAGCAGTGCCAACCCCGGGACAGGGAACACTGAAGCTTTCTTT.

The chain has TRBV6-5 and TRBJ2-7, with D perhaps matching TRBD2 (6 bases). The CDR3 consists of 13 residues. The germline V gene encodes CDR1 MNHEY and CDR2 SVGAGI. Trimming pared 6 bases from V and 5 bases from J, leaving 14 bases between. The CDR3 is CASSPSWRDEQYF. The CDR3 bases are TGTGCCAGCAGCCCCTCATGGAGGGACGAGCAGTACTTC.

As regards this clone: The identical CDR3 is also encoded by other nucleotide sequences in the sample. The CDR3 protein is CASSPRQGSYEQYF. The CDR3 DNA follows: TGTGCCAGCAGCCCGAGACAGGGGTCCTACGAGCAGTACTTC. This chain joins TRBV9 and TRBJ2-7; 8 positions agree with TRBD1. CDR1 SGDLS and CDR2 YYNGEE come from the germline V gene. With 4 bases clipped from V and 1 base from J, the junction kept 4 bases outside the gene matches. The CDR3 spans 14 residues. Variable domain in full (rest from reference TRBV9 and TRBJ2-7): DSGVTQTPKHLITATGQRVTLRCSPRSGDLSVYWYQQSLDQGLQFLIQYYNGEERAKGNILERFSAQQFPDLHSELNLSSLELGDSALYFCASSPRQGSYEQYFGPGTRLTVT.

This CDR3 reads CASSPRQGGSGNTIYF. The CDR3 DNA reads as TGTGCCAGCAGCCCCCGACAGGGGGGCTCTGGAAACACCATATATTTT. The chain joins TRBV11-2 to TRBJ1-3; 9 bases are a match to TRBD1. CDR3 length: 16 residues. Germline assignment: CDR1 SGHAT and CDR2 FQNNGV. V dropped 5 bases and J dropped 0; count of bases not matched to a gene: 5.

CDR3 nucleotide sequence: TGTGCCAGCAGCTTCCGTGAGAGCTCCTACGAGCAGTACTTC. Translating it yields CASSFRESSYEQYF. This sequence joins TRBV3-1 (or the pseudogene TRBV3-2) and TRBJ2-7; D is ambiguous. The ends were cut back, 5 bases at V and 0 bases at J, with 11 bases in the middle. Germline CDR1 reads LGHDT; CDR2 reads YNNKEL (reference sequence). This CDR3 region has 14 residues.

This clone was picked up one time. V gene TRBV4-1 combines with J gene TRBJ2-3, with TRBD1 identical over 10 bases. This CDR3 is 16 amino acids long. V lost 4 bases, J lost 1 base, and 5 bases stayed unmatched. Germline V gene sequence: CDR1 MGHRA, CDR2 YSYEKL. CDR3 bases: TGCGCCAGCAGCCTGACCGGGACAGGGGGCACAGATACGCAGTATTTT. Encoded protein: CASSLTGTGGTDTQYF.

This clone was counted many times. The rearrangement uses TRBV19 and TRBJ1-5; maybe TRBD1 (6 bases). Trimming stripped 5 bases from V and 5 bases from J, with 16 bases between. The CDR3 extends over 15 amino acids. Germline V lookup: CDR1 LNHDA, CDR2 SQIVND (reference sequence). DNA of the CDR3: TGTGCCAGTAGTTCTCCGGTCAGGGGTTATCAGCCCCAGCATTTT. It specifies CASSSPVRGYQPQHF. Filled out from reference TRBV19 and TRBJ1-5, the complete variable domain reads DGGITQSPKYLFRKEGQNVTLSCEQNLNHDAMYWYRQDPGQGLRLIYYSQIVNDFQKGDIAEGYSVSREKKESFPLTVTSAQKNPTAFYLCASSSPVRGYQPQHFGDGTRLSIL.

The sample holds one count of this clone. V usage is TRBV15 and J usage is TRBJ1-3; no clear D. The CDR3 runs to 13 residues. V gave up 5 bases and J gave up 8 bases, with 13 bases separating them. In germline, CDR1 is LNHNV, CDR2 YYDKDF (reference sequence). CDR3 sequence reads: CATSPRMEYTIYF. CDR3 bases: TGTGCCACCAGCCCGCGGATGGAGTACACCATATATTTT.

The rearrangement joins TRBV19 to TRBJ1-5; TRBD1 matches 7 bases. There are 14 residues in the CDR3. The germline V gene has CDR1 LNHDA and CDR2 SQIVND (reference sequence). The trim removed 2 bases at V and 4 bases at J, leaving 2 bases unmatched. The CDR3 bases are TGTGCCAGTAGTATACAGGGGGGAAATCAGCCCCAGCATTTT. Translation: CASSIQGGNQPQHF. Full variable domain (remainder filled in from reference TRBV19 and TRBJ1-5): DGGITQSPKYLFRKEGQNVTLSCEQNLNHDAMYWYRQDPGQGLRLIYYSQIVNDFQKGDIAEGYSVSREKKESFPLTVTSAQKNPTAFYLCASSIQGGNQPQHFGDGTRLSIL.

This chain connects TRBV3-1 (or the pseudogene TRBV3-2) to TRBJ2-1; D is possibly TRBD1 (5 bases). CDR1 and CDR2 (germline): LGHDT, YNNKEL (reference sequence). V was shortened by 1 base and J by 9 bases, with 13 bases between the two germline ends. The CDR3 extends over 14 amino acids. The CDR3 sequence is CASSQARGRAEQFF. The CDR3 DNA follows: TGTGCCAGCAGCCAAGCTAGGGGTAGGGCTGAGCAGTTCTTC.

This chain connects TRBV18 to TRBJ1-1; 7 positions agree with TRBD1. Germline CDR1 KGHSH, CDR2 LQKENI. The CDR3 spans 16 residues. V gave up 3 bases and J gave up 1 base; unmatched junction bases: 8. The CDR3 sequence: CASSPQRTGANTEAFF. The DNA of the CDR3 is TGTGCCAGCTCACCCCAAAGGACAGGCGCGAACACTGAAGCTTTCTTT.

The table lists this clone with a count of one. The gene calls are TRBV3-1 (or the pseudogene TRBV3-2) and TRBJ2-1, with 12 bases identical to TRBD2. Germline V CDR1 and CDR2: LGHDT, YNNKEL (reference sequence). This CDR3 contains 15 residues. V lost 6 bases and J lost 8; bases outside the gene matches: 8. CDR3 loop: CASSPSGGAPHEQFF. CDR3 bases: TGTGCCAGCAGTCCTAGCGGGGGGGCCCCCCATGAGCAGTTCTTC.

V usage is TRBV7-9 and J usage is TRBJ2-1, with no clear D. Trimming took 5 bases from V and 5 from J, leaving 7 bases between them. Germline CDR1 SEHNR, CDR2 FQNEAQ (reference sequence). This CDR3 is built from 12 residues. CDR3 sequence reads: CASSIDNNEQFF. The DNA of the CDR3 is TGTGCCAGCAGCATCGACAACAATGAGCAGTTCTTC.